A single sample gave rise to the 10 T cell receptor beta chains below, sequenced in a study of CD8+CD57+ T cells in acquired aplastic anemia. TCR beta VDJ combinations and CDR3 sequences were profiled from genomic DNA. TCRdb used MiXCR to reprocess the reads, holding one entry per CDR3 protein. The data contain under 200,000 distinct CDR3 sequences, 35% to 55% of them seen just once; the ten biggest clones take up about 1.1%. The sample consisted of sorted CD4+, CD8+, or CD8+CD57+ T cells (not recorded which) from PBMCs. Source of these receptors: a human donor in good health.

Comment on this clonotype: Its ends do not fully match the called genes, so a read error is possible. The chain uses TRBV24-1 and TRBJ1-2, with D uncertain. Germline-derived CDR1 and CDR2 are KGHDR and SFDVKD. The CDR3 runs to 14 residues. The CDR3 DNA sequence: TGTGCCGCCAGTGATGCCCCGGGGAACTATGGCTACACCTTC. Encoded protein: CAASDAPGNYGYTF.

This chain connects TRBV20-1 to TRBJ2-7; perhaps D is TRBD1 or TRBD2 (5 bases each). The CDR3 consists of 13 residues. Trimming removed 7 bases at V and 3 bases at J, with 16 bases between. Germline assignment: CDR1 DFQATT and CDR2 SNEGSKA (reference sequence). The CDR3 nucleotides are TGCAGTGTGCGGGCAGGGCAAAACTACGAGCAGTACTTC. Amino acids: CSVRAGQNYEQYF.

Comment on this clonotype: A read error may be the cause here, since a much bigger clone is one base away. V and J are TRBV10-3 and TRBJ1-5; possibly TRBD1 for D (5 bases). V shed 10 bases and J shed 5 bases, with 18 bases lying between them. The germline CDR1 and CDR2 sequences are ENHRY and SYGVKD. There are 14 residues in the CDR3. The CDR3 DNA is TGTGCCACCTGGGGACGGGGGGTCGATCAGCCCCAGCATTTT. The encoded protein is CATWGRGVDQPQHF.

This clonotype was counted ten times or more. The rearrangement joins TRBV7-9 to TRBJ1-3; a possible D gene is TRBD1 (6 bases). CDR1 is SEHNR, CDR2 FQNEAQ, per germline (reference sequence). The CDR3 is 17 residues long. Trimming cost V 6 bases and J 0 bases, with 18 bases left between them. CDR3 nucleotide sequence: TGTGCCAGCAGGTCCCCGGGACACCCGACCTCTGGAAACACCATATATTTT. Amino acids: CASRSPGHPTSGNTIYF.

This clonotype was seen only a few times. The rearrangement uses TRBV7-9 and TRBJ2-7; 8 bases align to TRBD1. This CDR3 contains 13 residues. Germline V CDR1 and CDR2: SEHNR, FQNEAQ (reference sequence). V lost 4 bases, J lost 3 bases, and 2 bases stayed unmatched. DNA for the CDR3: TGTGCCAGCAGCTGGGACAGGCGCTACGAGCAGTACTTC. This sequence encodes CASSWDRRYEQYF.

V usage is TRBV10-3 and J usage is TRBJ2-6; D is unresolved. The CDR3 is 18 amino acids. CDR1 is ENHRY, CDR2 SYGVKD, per germline. Trimming pared 10 bases from V and 0 bases from J, leaving 22 bases between. The CDR3: CASSPRRAASSGANVLTF. The CDR3 DNA follows: TGTGCCAGCAGCCCCCGCCGGGCAGCAAGCTCTGGGGCCAACGTCCTGACTTTC.

Many counts were recorded for this clonotype. This chain joins TRBV19 and TRBJ2-1, with 7 nucleotides matching TRBD2. CDR1 is LNHDA and CDR2 is SQIVND in the germline V gene (reference sequence). Unmatched junction bases numbered 8, after V lost 5 bases and J lost 7 bases. CDR3 length: 14 residues. CDR3: CASSAGDRWNEQFF. Here the CDR3 DNA reads TGTGCCAGTAGTGCGGGGGACCGTTGGAATGAGCAGTTCTTC.

This clonotype was observed at least ten times. The chain links TRBV20-1 to TRBJ2-7; a weak D match, TRBD2 (6 bases). Germline CDR1 and CDR2: DFQATT and SNEGSKA (reference sequence). This CDR3 has 15 residues. The V gene lost 0 bases and the J gene lost 3 bases, with 15 bases spanning the gap. The CDR3, as DNA: TGCAGTGCTAGAGATGCAAGCCAGGGACTCTACGAGCAGTACTTC. Translating gives CSARDASQGLYEQYF.

This clonotype was recorded many times. The rearrangement links TRBV19 to TRBJ2-3, with 16 bases fitting TRBD2. The CDR3 extends over 19 amino acids. J was trimmed by 2 bases and V by 1 base; bases with no gene match: 6. Germline CDR1 LNHDA, CDR2 SQIVND (reference sequence). In nucleotides, the CDR3 is TGTGCCAGTAGTATAGGCGGGACTAGCGGGGGGGCCATCACAGATACGCAGTATTTT. This gives the protein CASSIGGTSGGAITDTQYF.

This chain uses TRBV11-2 with TRBJ2-6; 9 bases line up with TRBD1. CDR1 SGHAT and CDR2 FQNNGV come from the germline V gene. With V trimmed by 3 bases and J by 9 bases, 15 bases remained unmatched. This CDR3 is built from 18 residues. The CDR3 spells CASSFPGTGRIEVNVLTF. The CDR3 bases are TGTGCCAGCAGCTTCCCCGGGACAGGGAGGATTGAGGTCAACGTCCTGACTTTC.